Shown below are 12 T cell receptor beta chains from a single sample sequenced in a study of blood T cell repertoires in COVID-19. Sequencing used immunoSEQ multiplex PCR; TCRdb keeps in-frame clones, though not all of them. The sample carries roughly 260,000 clones, around 90% recorded once. The specimen was peripheral blood. These receptors all stem from a woman in her forties or fifties who had recovered from COVID-19.

The chain employs TRBV4-2 and TRBJ2-5; D might be TRBD2 (5 bases). The CDR3 totals 16 residues. From germline, CDR1 is LGHNA and CDR2 YNFKEQ. V shed 0 bases and J shed 2 bases, with 13 bases lying between them. CDR3 region: CASSQEGSLAQETQYF. CDR3 DNA: TGTGCCAGCAGCCAAGAGGGCTCATTAGCGCAAGAGACCCAGTACTTC.

This clone was seen more than once but under ten times. The genes are TRBV11-2 and TRBJ2-7; 7 bases align to TRBD1. Germline values: CDR1 SGHAT, CDR2 FQNNGV. The CDR3 extends over 19 amino acids. V lost 4 bases, J lost 3 bases, and 21 bases stayed unmatched. The CDR3 is CASSYGDRVEVYRGYEQYF. The CDR3 nucleotides read TGTGCCAGCAGCTACGGAGACAGGGTTGAAGTCTACCGAGGCTACGAGCAGTACTTC. Looking up the rest from reference TRBV11-2 and TRBJ2-7 gives the full variable domain: EAGVAQSPRYKIIEKRQSVAFWCNPISGHATLYWYQQILGQGPKLLIQFQNNGVVDDSQLPKDRFSAERLKGVDSTLKIQPAKLEDSAVYLCASSYGDRVEVYRGYEQYFGPGTRLTVT.

This rearrangement joins TRBV20-1 to TRBJ2-7; D not certain. Germline lookup yields CDR1 DFQATT and CDR2 SNEGSKA (reference sequence). Trimming took 2 bases from V and 6 from J, leaving 8 bases between them. The CDR3 contains 11 residues. CDR3 nucleotides: TGCAGTGCTAGAATGGTCGGCGAGCAGTACTTC. Translated, it gives CSARMVGEQYF.

The chain uses TRBV18 and TRBJ1-1; 8 nucleotides agree with TRBD1. This CDR3 comprises 14 residues. In germline, CDR1 is KGHSH, CDR2 LQKENI. Losses at the gene ends were 3 bases for V and 3 bases for J; bases not matched to a gene: 3. CDR3 DNA: TGTGCCAGCTCACCTGTGACAGGGGACACTGAAGCTTTCTTT. Translation gives CASSPVTGDTEAFF.

This chain links TRBV30 with TRBJ1-1, with unresolved D. The CDR3 has 12 amino acids. CDR1 and CDR2 (germline): GTSNPN, SVGIG (reference sequence). Trimming left V 3 bases short and J 0 bases short, with 5 bases between. CDR3 region: CAWRRVNTEAFF. The CDR3 bases are TGTGCCTGGAGACGAGTGAACACTGAAGCTTTCTTT. Based on the CDR3 plus reference TRBV30 and TRBJ1-1, the full variable domain is SQTIHQWPATLVQPVGSPLSLECTVEGTSNPNLYWYRQAAGRGLQLLFYSVGIGQISSEVPQNLSASRPQDRQFILSSKKLLLSDSGFYLCAWRRVNTEAFFGQGTRLTVV.

The rearrangement joins TRBV6-2 or TRBV6-3 to TRBJ2-4, with D perhaps TRBD2 (6 bases). V shed 2 bases and J shed 3 bases, with 23 bases lying between them. Germline assignment: CDR1 MNHEY and CDR2 SVGEGT. This CDR3 region has 19 residues. The CDR3 here is CASSYEGLRPEGSKNIQYF. The CDR3 nucleotides read TGTGCCAGCAGTTACGAGGGACTTAGGCCCGAGGGGAGCAAAAACATTCAGTACTTC.

This clone came up once. The chain has TRBV6-4 and TRBJ2-1; D ambiguous. The V and J ends lost 0 bases and 8 bases respectively, with 14 bases between them. The CDR3 has 15 residues. Germline CDR1 is MRHNA and CDR2 is SNTAGT. The CDR3 DNA reads TGTGCCAGCAGTGACTCTCGGCAGGCCCCATATGAGCAGTTCTTC. Amino acids: CASSDSRQAPYEQFF.

A single count supports this clone. This chain links TRBV2 with TRBJ2-5; TRBD2 might be the D (5 bases). Trimming left V 6 bases short and J 2 bases short, with 16 bases between. Per germline, CDR1 SNHLY and CDR2 FYNNEI. CDR3 length: 15 amino acids. CDR3 protein: CASSFRGSPQETQYF. CDR3 bases: TGTGCCAGCAGCTTTCGGGGTTCCCCTCAAGAGACCCAGTACTTC.

CDR3 nucleotides: TGTGCCAGCAGTCTAGCTCCCAGCTCCTACGAGCAGTACTTC. Its protein product is CASSLAPSSYEQYF. J is TRBJ2-7 and V is TRBV19; D may be TRBD2 (5 bases). With 9 bases removed from V and 0 bases from J, the gap between germline ends came to 15 bases. This CDR3 has 14 amino acids. Germline values: CDR1 LNHDA, CDR2 SQIVND (reference sequence). Filled out from reference TRBV19 and TRBJ2-7, the complete variable domain reads DGGITQSPKYLFRKEGQNVTLSCEQNLNHDAMYWYRQDPGQGLRLIYYSQIVNDFQKGDIAEGYSVSREKKESFPLTVTSAQKNPTAFYLCASSLAPSSYEQYFGPGTRLTVT.

This clone occurred a few times. CDR3 nucleotide sequence: TGTGCCAGCAGCCAAGAGATTTCTGGGACAGGGTTACGAACTTTCTTT. Protein product: CASSQEISGTGLRTFF. The V gene is TRBV4-2, the J gene TRBJ1-1; 9 positions agree with TRBD1. Germline CDR1 and CDR2: LGHNA and YNFKEQ. J was trimmed by 12 bases and V by 0 bases; bases with no gene match: 14. CDR3 length: 16 amino acids.

The chain recombines TRBV9 with TRBJ1-1, with D perhaps TRBD1 (6 bases). CDR1 and CDR2 (germline): SGDLS, YYNGEE. V was shortened by 0 bases and J by 0 bases, with 15 bases between the two germline ends. This CDR3 region has 17 residues. CDR3 sequence (DNA): TGTGCCAGCAGCGTAGACCCCAAACAGGGCATGAACACTGAAGCTTTCTTT. This sequence encodes CASSVDPKQGMNTEAFF.

The V and J genes are TRBV7-3 and TRBJ2-5; unclear D gene. Germline loops: CDR1 SGHTA, CDR2 FQGTGA. With 2 bases removed from V and 5 bases from J, the gap between germline ends came to 9 bases. The CDR3 extends over 13 amino acids. Here the CDR3 reads CASSLSLGETQYF. The CDR3 nucleotides read TGTGCCAGCAGCTTATCCCTGGGCGAGACCCAGTACTTC. The variable domain in full, with the rest retrieved from reference TRBV7-3 and TRBJ2-5, is GAGVSQTPSNKVTEKGKYVELRCDPISGHTALYWYRQSLGQGPEFLIYFQGTGAADDSGLPNDRFFAVRPEGSVSTLKIQRTERGDSAVYLCASSLSLGETQYFGPGTRLLVL.